Reported below is one TCR beta chain. What it recognizes is unknown. The data derive from a study of cytomegalovirus exposure and HLA in healthy donors. Notes on the study in general: Analysis was carried out at a later point, and it linked a missense DCLRE1C variant to TCR beta V- and J-gene trimming. Cytomegalovirus-associated status was assigned to 150 or so TCR beta chains.

After removal of 10 bases from V and 2 bases from J, the junction contained 2 bases not matched to a gene. This CDR3 is 13 amino acids long. Germline V lookup: CDR1 MNHNY, CDR2 SVGAGI (reference sequence). Researchers ran the PCR with 60 Vbeta and 13 Jbeta primers. Sequencing used immunoSEQ multiplex PCR; TCRdb keeps in-frame clones, though not all of them. Of around 110,000 clones in the sample, roughly three quarters were seen once. The chain employs TRBV6-6 and TRBJ2-7, with TRBD2 identical over 13 bases. Input material: PBMCs. This TCR came from a woman aged 18-29 years in good health and CMV-seropositive. The CDR3 coding sequence is TGTGCCACCGGGACTAGCGGGACCTACGAGCAGTACTTC. Encoded protein: CATGTSGTYEQYF.